This TCR beta chain was found in a study of T-cell reconstitution after alpha-beta-depleted transplantation in children (dated by TCRdb to about 2016). Turning to the overall study: The study quantitatively tracked T-cell immune reconstitution after TCRalphabeta/CD19-depleted allogeneic hematopoietic cell transplantation in children using TCR repertoire profiling. General conclusions and limits of the study: Hyperexpanded clone frequencies declined over subsequent months; after one year, T-cell counts and TCRbeta diversity were mostly attributed to newly produced T cells. The high TCRbeta diversity at day 60 in some patients was ascribed to recipient T cells and intrathymic progenitors that had survived conditioning. Apparently early alphabetaT-cell count recovery about two months after transplant reportedly relied on only several hundred rapidly expanded clones derived from non-depleted graft cells.

In the paper's terms, the treatment or condition label means: allogeneic hematopoietic cell transplantation with graft depleted of TCRalphabeta T cells and CD19 B cells. The children who served as transplant recipients had been given grafts of TCRalphabeta/CD19-depleted allogeneic hematopoietic cells. A note on this clonotype: What this receptor recognizes is not known. No base-level quality is on record; no much larger clone is a single base apart.

From cysteine to phenylalanine, the CDR3 is 15 amino acids long. Only CDR3 DNA remains: 45 bases, in frame from the first base. The germline V gene encodes CDR1 SGHRS and CDR2 YFSETQ. V and J are trimmed by 0 bases and 4 bases, and the gene matches miss 5 bases of the junction. The library was prepared using PCR. Sequencing relied on an Illumina HiSeq 2500. TCR library preparation used molecular barcoding, with unique molecular identifiers applied to normalize quantification of the TCRbeta repertoire. The public sequencing data were trimmed at Q25 with fastp and processed into clonotypes with MiXCR by TCRdb, which kept only in-frame beta chains. Every distinct CDR3 protein forms one entry, paired with its most common genes and DNA. The sample yields some 550,000 distinct CDR3 sequences; 20% to 25% were counted once. Roughly 13% of the sample is held by the ten biggest clonotypes.

The sequence links TRBV5-1 to TRBJ1-2; 8 bases in the junction line up with TRBD1. The source material was PBMCs, mostly from graft donor cells, sampled 360 days after TCRalphabeta/CD19-depleted stem cell transplant. This clonotype was obtained from a boy in the first two years of life who had a stem cell transplant for acute myeloid leukemia, so the T cells may come from the graft donor. The CDR3 region: CASSLGTGIIYGYTF. The DNA sequence is TGCGCCAGCAGCTTGGGGACAGGGATCATCTATGGCTACACCTTC.